The source of this T cell receptor (beta chain) is a study of OX40 agonist ivuxolimab in advanced cancers. For the study at large: Patients receiving dose escalation had hepatocellular carcinoma, melanoma, renal cell or head and neck cancer. Of mixed ages from about 20 to 80 and averaging around 60 years, the group was just under 85% male. Overall study results and limits: At doses 0.1 to 3.0 mg/kg, CD4+ and CD8+ clones expanded.

Patients were excluded for autoimmune disease history or systemic immunosuppression. Germline trimming cut 7 bases from V and 1 base from J; bases unmatched to any gene: 7. The CDR3 length is 15 residues. CDR1 MNHEY and CDR2 SVGAGI come from the germline V gene. This clone turned up a few times. Its antigen is still unknown. Profiled with immunoSEQ multiplex PCR; TCRdb holds only in-frame clones, not every one. The sample includes over 65,000 clones, roughly four fifths seen only once; the top ten take 0.45% to 0.65%. Sequences were derived from CD4+ or CD8+ T cells sorted from blood, sampled in a trial of the OX40 agonist ivuxolimab. J is TRBJ1-5 and V is TRBV6-5; the match to TRBD1 covers 7 bases. This receptor was identified in an adult with an advanced solid tumor such as melanoma, head and neck, liver or kidney cancer. CDR3 coding DNA: TGTGCCAGCAAGACGACAGGGAGCAGCAATCAGCCCCAGCATTTT. Residues: CASKTTGSSNQPQHF.